These 15 T cell receptor beta chains came from one sample sequenced in a study of blood T cell repertoires in COVID-19. Sequencing was performed with immunoSEQ multiplex PCR; in TCRdb, only in-frame clones are kept and a portion is missing. The sample yields over 85,000 clones, more than 75% seen once. The sequenced sample was peripheral blood. The receptor set was obtained from a man in his fifties with active or convalescent COVID-19.

This chain uses TRBV6-6 with TRBJ1-1; D remains unclear. Deletions cut 5 bases from V and 5 bases from J, with 9 bases between. CDR1 MNHNY and CDR2 SVGAGI come from the germline V gene (reference sequence). The CDR3 length is 12 residues. The CDR3 coding sequence is TGTGCCAGCAGTCGGCGAGATACTGAAGCTTTCTTT. Translating gives CASSRRDTEAFF.

Only one count was recorded for this clone. V is TRBV25-1 and J is TRBJ1-2; possible D gene TRBD1, 6 bases. V gave up 5 bases and J gave up 8 bases, with 12 bases separating them. Per germline, CDR1 MGHDK and CDR2 SYGVNS. This CDR3 has 12 residues. The CDR3 spells CASSPTGYGYTF. The DNA of the CDR3 is TGTGCCAGCAGTCCCACAGGGTACGGCTACACCTTC.

The rearrangement joins TRBV2 to TRBJ2-1; TRBD1 aligns across 9 bases. Germline assignment: CDR1 SNHLY and CDR2 FYNNEI. V trimming: 2 bases; J trimming: 7 bases; junction bases outside the gene matches: 3. The CDR3 consists of 14 residues. CDR3 coding DNA: TGTGCCAGCAGTGAAAGACAGGGGGGGAATGAGCAGTTCTTC. This encodes CASSERQGGNEQFF.

This chain connects TRBV30 to TRBJ2-5; possibly TRBD1 for D (5 bases). V was trimmed by 2 bases and J by 0 bases, leaving 10 bases between them. Germline CDR1 GTSNPN, CDR2 SVGIG (reference sequence). This CDR3 contains 14 residues. For the CDR3, the DNA is TGTGCCTGGAGTTGGGGCGGAAACCAAGAGACCCAGTACTTC. As protein: CAWSWGGNQETQYF.

The chain uses TRBV14 and TRBJ1-1; 9 nucleotides agree with TRBD1. The CDR3 totals 15 residues. The germline gives CDR1 SGHDN, CDR2 FVKESK. The trim removed 4 bases at V and 4 bases at J, leaving 7 bases unmatched. The CDR3 bases are TGTGCCAGCAGCCCAACAGGGGGCAGAAGCACTGAAGCTTTCTTT. Encoded protein: CASSPTGGRSTEAFF.

The chain employs TRBV30 and TRBJ2-1; D possibly corresponds to TRBD2 (7 bases). CDR1 and CDR2 (germline): GTSNPN, SVGIG (reference sequence). This CDR3 spans 13 amino acids. The V gene lost 7 bases and the J gene lost 5 bases, with 15 bases spanning the gap. The CDR3 bases are TGTGCCTCTATGGGGGGGGGCGACAATGAGCAGTTCTTC. It codes for CASMGGGDNEQFF.

This clone was seen just once. This chain joins TRBV5-6 and TRBJ1-1; TRBD1 is a possible D gene (6 bases). The CDR3 consists of 13 residues. The germline CDR1 and CDR2 sequences are SGHDT and YYEEEE. Trimming cost V 4 bases and J 4 bases, with 11 bases left between them. Written as DNA, the CDR3 is TGTGCCAGCAGCCTAGGGGGTTTCACTGAAGCTTTCTTT. Amino acid sequence: CASSLGGFTEAFF.

The chain has TRBV5-1 and TRBJ1-2; weak D call: TRBD1 (6 bases). The CDR3 covers 14 residues. The V gene's germline CDR1 is SGHRS and CDR2 YFSETQ. V shed 0 bases and J shed 7 bases, with 13 bases lying between them. The CDR3, as DNA: TGCGCCAGCAGCTTGGCCCAGGGGTCGGCTGGCTACACCTTC. Protein product: CASSLAQGSAGYTF.

The V and J genes are TRBV10-3 and TRBJ2-5; TRBD2 matches 8 bases. The CDR3 has 16 residues. The V gene end was trimmed by 6 bases and the J gene end by 0 bases; junction bases not matched to a gene: 9. Germline V CDR1 and CDR2: ENHRY, SYGVKD. The CDR3 reads CAISPEERGYQETQYF. The CDR3 nucleotides are TGTGCCATCAGCCCCGAGGAGCGGGGGTACCAAGAGACCCAGTACTTC.

The genes are TRBV19 and TRBJ2-1, with 12 bases matching TRBD2. J gave up 7 bases and V 3 bases, and 10 bases lay outside the gene matches. Germline V gene data show CDR1 as LNHDA and CDR2 as SQIVND (reference sequence). This CDR3 region has 17 residues. This CDR3 is CASSITTSGGPRNEQFF. CDR3 nucleotide sequence: TGTGCCAGTAGTATTACGACTAGCGGGGGCCCGAGGAATGAGCAGTTCTTC. Full variable domain (outside the CDR3, taken from reference TRBV19 and TRBJ2-1): DGGITQSPKYLFRKEGQNVTLSCEQNLNHDAMYWYRQDPGQGLRLIYYSQIVNDFQKGDIAEGYSVSREKKESFPLTVTSAQKNPTAFYLCASSITTSGGPRNEQFFGPGTRLTVL.

The V gene is TRBV4-1, the J gene TRBJ2-5; D perhaps matches TRBD2 (7 bases). Trimming stripped 4 bases from V and 1 base from J, with 16 bases between. Per germline, CDR1 MGHRA and CDR2 YSYEKL. The CDR3 length is 16 residues. CDR3 amino acids: CASSRGGARSQETQYF. The CDR3 DNA follows: TGCGCCAGCAGCCGGGGGGGCGCGAGGTCCCAAGAGACCCAGTACTTC.

The V gene is TRBV7-2, the J gene TRBJ2-2; 10 bases align to TRBD2. There are 17 residues in the CDR3. The J segment lost 6 bases and the V segment lost 5 bases, leaving 12 bases of the junction unmatched. CDR1 is SGHTA, CDR2 FQGNSA, per germline. The CDR3 is CASSRTAGGPSSGELFF. The CDR3 nucleotides are TGTGCCAGCAGCCGCACAGCGGGGGGGCCGAGCTCCGGGGAGCTGTTTTTT.

This chain connects TRBV7-8 to TRBJ2-3; the match to TRBD1 covers 10 bases. CDR1 SGHVS and CDR2 FQNEAQ come from the germline V gene. V lost 5 bases, J lost 4 bases, and 9 bases stayed unmatched. The CDR3 has 16 residues. For the CDR3, the DNA is TGTGCCAGCAGCCCCTATCTCGGACAGGGGGCAGATACGCAGTATTTT. It is translated as CASSPYLGQGADTQYF.

This chain uses TRBV7-8 with TRBJ1-5; 9 bases are shared with TRBD1. V shed 4 bases and J 0 bases; nucleotides not matched to a gene: 1. Germline V CDR1 and CDR2: SGHVS, FQNEAQ. There are 15 residues in the CDR3. CDR3 protein: CASSSGQGSNQPQHF. The CDR3 coding sequence is TGTGCCAGCAGCTCGGGACAGGGTAGCAATCAGCCCCAGCATTTT.

This rearrangement joins TRBV18 to TRBJ1-4; D perhaps matches TRBD1 (5 bases). Germline CDR1 reads KGHSH; CDR2 reads LQKENI. This CDR3 has 16 residues. V lost 4 bases and J 5 bases, leaving 17 bases between the germline ends. The CDR3 DNA sequence: TGTGCCAGCTCACTCCGACAGATTGGGAACAATGAAAAACTGTTTTTT. Translation gives CASSLRQIGNNEKLFF.